The rows below give T cell receptor beta chains drawn from one sample of a study of cytomegalovirus exposure and HLA in healthy donors. This table comes from immunoSEQ multiplex PCR, and its TCRdb copy is limited to in-frame clones, with some not included. The sample has fewer than 250,000 clones, roughly four fifths seen once. The material sequenced was PBMCs. These receptors came from a woman in her twenties or thirties in good health and CMV-seropositive. The CDR3 runs from the conserved cysteine through the conserved F or W. The order of the fields is J gene, D gene, V gene, clone size, CDR3 protein. D genes are given only for firm matches. The size entry is marked missing in some rows and otherwise reads once, few, many or a size class.

J: TRBJ2-2; D: NA; V: TRBV5-1; size: NA; CDR3: CASTPGVNTGELFF
J: TRBJ1-2; D: TRBD1; V: TRBV28; size: NA; CDR3: CASSQRQGGFLF
J: TRBJ2-6; D: TRBD1; V: TRBV11-2; size: few; CDR3: CASSLQGAGANVLTF
J: TRBJ2-1; D: TRBD2; V: TRBV14; size: NA; CDR3: CASSQFTSGISDLHEQFF
J: TRBJ2-1; D: TRBD2; V: TRBV11-1; size: NA; CDR3: CASSLLTSGSWKNEQFF
J: TRBJ2-2; D: TRBD1; V: TRBV7-2; size: NA; CDR3: CASSIDRGQAGELFF
J: TRBJ2-3; D: NA; V: TRBV9; size: NA; CDR3: CASSRLQGSLTDTQYF
J: TRBJ2-5; D: TRBD2; V: TRBV7-6; size: NA; CDR3: CASSLAWASGRQTQYF
J: TRBJ2-6; D: NA; V: TRBV4-2; size: few; CDR3: CASSQDQDSGANVLTF
J: TRBJ2-5; D: NA; V: TRBV7-9; size: NA; CDR3: CASSLIGGGETQYF
J: TRBJ1-2; D: TRBD1; V: TRBV27; size: NA; CDR3: CASSLYRGINYGYTF
J: TRBJ2-7; D: TRBD2; V: TRBV15; size: NA; CDR3: CATSRGGTSGLIGEQYF
J: TRBJ1-5; D: NA; V: TRBV6-5; size: NA; CDR3: CASSEGYNQPQHF
J: TRBJ2-7; D: NA; V: TRBV5-6; size: NA; CDR3: CASSFRSPSGYEQYF
J: TRBJ2-7; D: TRBD2; V: TRBV7-9; size: few; CDR3: CASSRLAGAPYEQYF
J: TRBJ2-3; D: NA; V: TRBV6-4; size: NA; CDR3: CASLHTPGSTDTQYF
J: TRBJ2-5; D: NA; V: TRBV19; size: few; CDR3: CASSRSTQGRETQYF
J: TRBJ2-1; D: TRBD2; V: TRBV19; size: once; CDR3: CASSRVAGAYNEQFF
J: TRBJ1-1; D: NA; V: TRBV5-1; size: NA; CDR3: CASSRPAGALPTSLHNTEAFF
J: TRBJ1-2; D: NA; V: TRBV28; size: NA; CDR3: CASSLMGAVGYTF
J: TRBJ1-6; D: NA; V: TRBV27; size: NA; CDR3: CASSPRQRGSPLHF
J: TRBJ1-2; D: TRBD1; V: TRBV5-6; size: NA; CDR3: CASSFSGTATYGYTF
J: TRBJ2-7; D: TRBD1; V: TRBV6-1; size: NA; CDR3: CASSPPGQGREQYF